Described below is a single T cell receptor (beta chain) sequence and its context. The clone's antigen remains unknown. One base away there is no much larger clone; base qualities are not given. The data belong to a study of blood T cells in healthy people across ages (dated by TCRdb to the mid-2010s). As for the study more broadly: In model experiments, roughly one uniquely barcoded TCR beta cDNA molecule per two T cells was captured by template switching. For two donors (one aged 18 to 30 and one aged 80 or older), the study analyzed two additional independent replicas of 1 million unique cDNA reads from the same blood draw. To avoid experimental bias, donors of different ages were distributed randomly across sequencing lanes. To track age-related changes in TCR beta repertoire diversity, the study relied on deep sequencing normalized with unique cDNA molecular identifiers. Donors were grouped into four age groups: young (average 16 years), middle-aged (less than 40), aged (around 56) and long-lived (approximately 81). Paper-wide results and their limitations: Since profiling was done on bulk unsorted PBMCs, naive and antigen-experienced compartments could not be conclusively compared. Compared with the aged group, more naive CD4+ T cells, fewer expanded clones and increased TCR diversity were shown by the long-lived group, suggesting age selection. Because donor CMV infection status was unknown, age-related changes in expanded clonotypes were potentially confounded. As age increased, observed TCR beta diversity per million T cells dropped in a roughly linear way, and a significant reduction was already evident by age 40. The percentage of naive T cells measured by flow cytometry correlated strongly with observed TCR beta diversity. Estimates of total diversity based on one million sequenced T cells were considered lower bounds and underestimates.

Preparation of the library involved 5' RACE. Sequencing took place on an Illumina HiSeq 2500. A second roughly 6 to 12 cycle PCR used a sample-barcoded 5' primer and a J-beta primer mix. Each TCR beta cDNA molecule received a unique molecular identifier from a template-switch 5' adaptor carrying 12 random nucleotides. Each sample yielded at least 2.5 million CDR3-containing paired-end reads. The Mint cDNA synthesis kit, primed by a TRBC-specific oligonucleotide, was used to synthesize first-strand cDNA from all RNA. After uracil-DNA glycosylase treatment, a first 18-cycle PCR used universal primers M1SS and BC2_uni_R on all cDNA. In the source study's methods: For normalization, 1 million high-quality reads, each with a distinct molecular identifier, were randomly selected from each sample. Instead of being binned into consensus sequences, reads with shared molecular identifiers were discarded. MiTCR, set to a Q25 quality threshold and the strictest error-elimination algorithm, was used for CDR3 identification, clonotype clustering and error correction. A nonparametric unseen species model with Euler transformation was used to estimate lower-bound total TCR beta diversity. TCRdb reprocessed the public reads (quality trimming at Q25 with fastp, clone calling with MiXCR) and kept in-frame beta chains. Records with the same CDR3 protein are collapsed into one entry carrying the most frequent genes and DNA. It is TCRdb's table, rather than the study itself, that gives the V and J calls and clone size. The sample has about 1.4 million distinct CDR3 sequences on record, around 55% of them singletons. The ten biggest clones cover over 5.5% of the sample.

The donors were 40 or so Caucasian individuals from Russia, aged roughly 6 to 90 years, who were systemically healthy. Each donor gave approximately 9.4 milliliters of peripheral blood, drawn into EDTA-treated Vacutainer tubes. Ficoll-Paque density-gradient centrifugation was used to isolate PBMCs, with at least 7 million per sample. Total RNA, at least 6 micrograms per sample, was extracted from PBMCs with Trizol reagent. For every donor, an aliquot of PBMCs went through flow cytometry to measure the percentages of naive CD45RAhigh/CD27high T cells. Sequencing input: blood. The source is a man aged 18 to 30 in good health.

The bases read TGTGCCAGCCGCCGGGGGGGGTGGGAAAAACTGTTTTTT. Its translation is CASRRGGWEKLFF. The chain is encoded by TRBV21-1 joined to TRBJ1-4. TRBV21-1 has pseudogene status. There are 13 amino acids in the CDR3, from cysteine to phenylalanine inclusive. Only the CDR3 DNA stays, 39 bases, in frame from base 1.